Shown below are 20 T cell receptor beta chains from a single sample sequenced in a study of CDR3 diversity in severe acne. A single record per CDR3 protein comes from TCRdb applying MiXCR to the PCR reads. The sample consists of over 85,000 distinct CDR3 sequences, about half of them appearing once. What was sequenced was blood. The receptors were gathered from a male donor with acne.

J is TRBJ2-1 and V is TRBV10-3; 14 positions agree with TRBD2. This CDR3 is 17 amino acids long. Unmatched junction bases numbered 8, after V lost 3 bases and J lost 7 bases. Germline CDR1 is ENHRY and CDR2 is SYGVKD. The CDR3 reads CAISDRGTSGRPNEQFF. The CDR3 coding sequence is TGTGCCATCAGTGACCGGGGGACTAGCGGGAGACCGAATGAGCAGTTCTTC.

This clonotype showed up just a few times. This sequence joins TRBV4-1 and TRBJ1-2, with D perhaps TRBD1 (5 bases). The CDR3 has 15 amino acids. Between the trimmed V and J ends, which lost 2 bases and 4 bases, there was a span of 14 bases. CDR1 is MGHRA and CDR2 is YSYEKL in the germline V gene. CDR3 in amino acids: CASSQPRRDRYGYTF. As DNA, the CDR3 is TGCGCCAGCAGCCAACCTCGTAGGGACCGCTATGGCTACACCTTC.

For this clonotype: A much bigger clone sits one base away, suggesting this may be a read error. The chain combines TRBV20-1 with TRBJ2-1; 12 positions agree with TRBD2. Per germline, CDR1 DFQATT and CDR2 SNEGSKA (reference sequence). CDR3 length equals 15 residues. Trimming took 4 bases from V and 13 from J; bases not matched to a gene: 14. The CDR3 loop is CSATPLAGGQETQFF. For the CDR3, the DNA is TGCAGTGCTACCCCACTAGCGGGGGGCCAAGAGACCCAGTTCTTC.

The genes are TRBV11-2 and TRBJ2-5; D unclear. The germline gives CDR1 SGHAT, CDR2 FQNNGV. The CDR3 totals 16 residues. V shed 1 base and J shed 5 bases, with 17 bases lying between them. The CDR3 DNA sequence: TGTGCCAGCAGCTTAGGCCCGGCGAACACCGGGGAGACCCAGTACTTC. Translated: CASSLGPANTGETQYF. Looking up the rest from reference TRBV11-2 and TRBJ2-5 gives the full variable domain: EAGVAQSPRYKIIEKRQSVAFWCNPISGHATLYWYQQILGQGPKLLIQFQNNGVVDDSQLPKDRFSAERLKGVDSTLKIQPAKLEDSAVYLCASSLGPANTGETQYFGPGTRLLVL.

V is TRBV6-6 and J is TRBJ2-7; TRBD1 matches 7 bases. The CDR3 extends over 11 amino acids. The ends lost 5 bases at V and 6 bases at J; junction bases unmatched: 1. CDR1 and CDR2 from the germline V gene are MNHNY and SVGAGI (reference sequence). The CDR3: CASSTGVEQYF. CDR3 nucleotides: TGTGCCAGCAGTACAGGGGTCGAGCAGTACTTC.

Notes on this clonotype: A junction boundary mismatches the germline segment, possibly from a read error. The chain combines TRBV7-8 with TRBJ2-1; TRBD2 aligns across 9 bases. The germline gives CDR1 SGHVS, CDR2 FQNEAQ. The CDR3 length is 13 residues. In DNA, the CDR3 is TGTGCCAGCAGCGTAGCGGGAGTCGGTGAGCAGTTCTTC. Amino acids: CASSVAGVGEQFF.

This clonotype occurred many times. The chain has TRBV5-1 and TRBJ2-7; the D is unclear. V dropped 0 bases and J dropped 4 bases, with 14 bases sitting between them. Germline CDR1 is SGHRS and CDR2 is YFSETQ. The CDR3 runs 15 residues. The CDR3, as DNA: TGCGCCAGCAGCTTGGGGCCAACCGCGGCGTACGAGCAGTACTTC. It encodes CASSLGPTAAYEQYF.

This clonotype has just a few counts. The chain combines TRBV4-1 with TRBJ1-3; D remains unclear. This CDR3 is 14 amino acids long. V shed 3 bases and J shed 9 bases, with 15 bases lying between them. CDR1 and CDR2 (germline): MGHRA, YSYEKL. The CDR3 DNA reads TGCGCCAGCAGCCATCCGGGCTCCCAGAGCACCATATATTTT. Translated: CASSHPGSQSTIYF.

The sample holds many counts of this clonotype. The rearrangement uses TRBV20-1 and TRBJ2-1, with a weak D call TRBD2 (6 bases). The germline V and J ends were trimmed by 8 bases and 5 bases, with 22 bases remaining between them. This CDR3 contains 15 residues. Germline loops: CDR1 DFQATT, CDR2 SNEGSKA (reference sequence). The DNA of the CDR3 is TGCAGTACTATGACCGGCGGGACGGTCCACAATGAGCAGTTCTTC. Translation gives CSTMTGGTVHNEQFF.

This CDR3 is CASGRNEQFF. CDR3 DNA: TGTGCCAGCGGGCGCAATGAGCAGTTCTTC. The chain has TRBV25-1 and TRBJ2-1; D not certain. Trimming cost V 8 bases and J 6 bases, with 5 bases left between them. The CDR3 length is 10 residues. Germline V gene sequence: CDR1 MGHDK, CDR2 SYGVNS.

For this clonotype: This may come from a read error, since a much larger clone is one base off. The chain uses TRBV4-3 and TRBJ2-7; D uncertain. Germline V gives CDR1 LGHNA, CDR2 YSLEER. With 0 bases removed from V and 6 bases from J, the gap between germline ends came to 15 bases. This CDR3 contains 15 residues. The CDR3 region is CASSQDLAGICEQYF. The CDR3 nucleotides are TGCGCCAGCAGCCAAGATTTGGCAGGTATCTGCGAGCAGTACTTC.

CDR3 residues: CASSPPTGVLGYGYTF. The DNA of the CDR3 is TGTGCCAGTAGTCCACCAACGGGGGTTCTAGGCTATGGCTACACCTTC. The V call is TRBV19, the J call TRBJ1-2, with a possible D match to TRBD1 (5 bases). CDR3 length: 16 amino acids. The germline V gene encodes CDR1 LNHDA and CDR2 SQIVND (reference sequence). V was trimmed by 5 bases and J by 4 bases, leaving 20 bases between them. Full variable domain (rest looked up from reference TRBV19 and TRBJ1-2): DGGITQSPKYLFRKEGQNVTLSCEQNLNHDAMYWYRQDPGQGLRLIYYSQIVNDFQKGDIAEGYSVSREKKESFPLTVTSAQKNPTAFYLCASSPPTGVLGYGYTFGSGTRLTVV.

This clonotype was counted only a few times. This may come from a read error, since a much larger clone is one base off. The chain joins TRBV20-1 to TRBJ2-5; 9 bases are a match to TRBD2. The CDR3 covers 14 residues. Germline V gene data show CDR1 as DFQATT and CDR2 as SNEGSKA (reference sequence). The CDR3 loop is CGAFTSGFGETQYF. The CDR3 DNA is TGCGGTGCCTTCACTAGCGGGTTCGGAGAGACCCAGTACTTC.

The chain recombines TRBV10-3 with TRBJ2-5; TRBD2 agrees at 12 bases. The end of the DNA aligns better with TRBJ2-7, so the J call may be wrong. This CDR3 spans 14 amino acids. Germline values: CDR1 ENHRY, CDR2 SYGVKD. The CDR3 DNA reads TGTGCCATCAGTTCGACTAGCGGGAGTAACGAGCAGTACTTC. Translation: CAISSTSGSNEQYF.

By share, this clonotype ranks as medium-sized. This chain uses TRBV7-8 with TRBJ2-1; 8 bases are a match to TRBD2. The CDR3 is 15 residues long. CDR1 is SGHVS and CDR2 is FQNEAQ in the germline V gene. The junction had 4 bases not matched to a gene; V was cut back by 4 bases and J by 2 bases. The CDR3 spells CASSSERETYNEQFF. DNA of the CDR3: TGTGCCAGCAGCTCAGAGCGGGAGACCTACAATGAGCAGTTCTTC.

The chain uses TRBV6-5 and TRBJ2-7; no reliable D call. The V end was cut by 5 bases, the J end by 5 bases, with 16 bases between. CDR1 and CDR2 (germline): MNHEY, SVGAGI. The CDR3 is 14 residues long. The CDR3 nucleotides are TGTGCCAGCAGTGAATTTTATTCAGACGACGAGCAGTACTTC. Residues: CASSEFYSDDEQYF.

This clonotype was seen many times. This chain uses TRBV19 with TRBJ2-5; TRBD1 aligns across 8 bases. CDR3 length equals 14 residues. CDR1 is LNHDA, CDR2 SQIVND, per germline (reference sequence). With V trimmed by 5 bases and J by 2 bases, 4 bases remained unmatched. The CDR3 loop reads CASSPGGFQETQYF. The CDR3 nucleotides are TGTGCCAGTAGTCCAGGGGGCTTTCAAGAGACCCAGTACTTC.

This clonotype was observed many times. This chain links TRBV6-1 with TRBJ2-7; D gene ambiguous. The CDR3 sequence is 13 residues long. The ends were cut back, 1 base at V and 3 bases at J, with 7 bases in the middle. CDR1 is MNHNS, CDR2 SASEGT, per germline. The CDR3 is CASSEVDFYEQYF. The CDR3 coding sequence is TGTGCCAGCAGTGAAGTAGACTTCTACGAGCAGTACTTC.

In its sample, this clonotype was seen a few times. With a much larger clone just one base away, this may be a read error. The V call is TRBV20-1, the J call TRBJ2-7, with a possible D match to TRBD2 (6 bases). Germline V gene sequence: CDR1 DFQATT, CDR2 SNEGSKA (reference sequence). Trimming left V 4 bases short and J 1 base short, with 11 bases between. The CDR3 sequence is 13 residues long. CDR3 bases: TGCAGTGCTATACAGGCGGGGTCCTACGAGCAGTACTTC. This encodes CSAIQAGSYEQYF.

The chain employs TRBV4-1 and TRBJ1-2, with D hard to call. In germline, CDR1 is MGHRA, CDR2 YSYEKL. This CDR3 comprises 17 residues. V was cut by 0 bases and J by 8 bases, with 22 bases left in between. The CDR3 region is CASSQDSEGMDPQGYTF. Here the CDR3 DNA reads TGCGCCAGCAGCCAAGACTCGGAAGGGATGGATCCTCAGGGCTACACCTTC.